This TCR beta chain was retrieved from a study of T cells after yellow fever vaccination (dated by TCRdb to about 2019). General notes on the study: Libraries from fractions with low cell numbers were prepared with the SMART-Seq v4 Ultra Low Input RNA kit. Bulk TCR alpha and beta repertoires were sequenced longitudinally to track T-cell clones before and after primary and booster YFV17D yellow fever vaccination. Two healthy male donors, one aged 18 to 29 and one aged 30 to 39 years, were included in the cohort. Blood samples were taken at several timepoints before and after primary and secondary immunization, and bulk PBMC replicates and cell subsets were isolated. Study-level results and caveats: The study included only a couple of donors, which limits how far the findings can be generalized. Compared with the primary T-cell response, the secondary T-cell response was weaker but faster, peaking on day 5 rather than day 15. Because abundant contaminating clonotypes from the bulk population could be contained in FACS-sorted repertoires, computational filtering was required. After the booster, most clones that had expanded after primary vaccination were detected again (nearly 98% of CD4 and more than 80% of CD8), suggesting broad maintenance of memory. A small fraction of clonotypes showed up in both the CD4 and CD8 compartments, probably as a result of convergent recombination.

TCR cDNA was made using 5'RACE template switching, a step that added a universal primer site and unique molecular identifiers. Priming for cDNA synthesis came from both the TCR alpha and TCR beta constant segments. Library amplification involved two PCR steps, and the second step added sample barcodes and sequencing adapters. Sequencing of libraries was done on Illumina HiSeq 2500 (2x100 bp) or NovaSeq (2x150 bp). The paper's data handling went like this. Reads were demultiplexed and collapsed into UMI consensus sequences with MIGEC, and V(D)J alignment was performed with MiXCR. Vaccine-responding clonotypes were identified with edgeR using replicate PBMC samples, with FDR below 0.01 and a log2 fold change above 5 up to day 15 being required. Each bulk clonotype received a CD4 or CD8 identity based on whether the sequenced CD4 or CD8 repertoire contained that clonotype at higher abundance. TCRdb reanalyzed the raw reads on its own, using fastp at Q25 for trimming and MiXCR for clone calling, and kept in-frame beta chains. Identical CDR3 protein sequences are pooled into one entry, listed with their most common genes and DNA. TCRdb's processing, not the study's, gives the V and J calls here. Counted in this sample were hundreds of thousands of distinct CDR3 sequences; 8.7% of them appeared once. Of the sample, about a sixth falls within the top ten clones.

The table lists this clonotype with many counts. Its antigen specificity is not known. One base away there is no much larger clone; base qualities are not given. What this sample's treatment or condition label stands for: live attenuated yellow fever vaccine strain. At each blood-draw timepoint, two biological replicates of bulk PBMCs were obtained. A standard Ficoll-Paque protocol was used to isolate PBMCs from peripheral blood. RNA was extracted with TriZol from bulk PBMCs, CD4 and CD8 fractions, and dextramer-positive and dextramer-negative fractions. The TCR was taken from a young man who received the YFV17D yellow fever vaccine. The sample in question was PBMCs, obtained on the day of the first yellow fever vaccination.

The DNA is TGTGCCAGCAGCGAAGGGACACAAGAGACCCAGTACTTC. It specifies CASSEGTQETQYF. Recombination connected TRBV7-6 to TRBJ2-5; 6 matching bases give a weak D call of TRBD1. The trim is 5 bases for V and 2 bases for J, with a gap of 9 bases between the germline ends. From the germline V gene, CDR1 is SGHVS and CDR2 is FNYEAQ. The CDR3 sequence holds 13 residues, the cysteine and phenylalanine included. The kept DNA is CDR3 alone, 39 bases in frame from the first base.